A selection of T cell receptor beta chains follows, all from one sample in a study of shared clonotypes between healthy human individuals. Sequencing was performed with immunoSEQ multiplex PCR; in TCRdb, only in-frame clones are kept and a portion is missing. The sample yields roughly 2,000,000 clones, roughly 95% seen once. Sequencing input: naive CD8+ T cells from PBMCs. These receptor sequences come from a man between 18 and 35 years old in good health. Some clones in this sample may be carry-over from other donors' samples. CDR3s include the opening cysteine and the closing phenylalanine or tryptophan. A D gene is named only where the DNA matches it firmly. Not every row has a clone size; where given, it reads once, few, many or a size class.

j_call d_call v_call clone_size cdr3_aa
TRBJ2-5 . TRBV9 . CASSVVPQETQYF
TRBJ2-1 TRBD2 TRBV7-3 . CASSLIGGSPSNEQFF
TRBJ2-7 TRBD2 TRBV7-2 . CASSSGLATYEQYF
TRBJ1-1 TRBD1 TRBV28 . CASSFLLITGEAFF
TRBJ2-3 . TRBV5-4 . CASSLDRDTQYF
TRBJ2-1 TRBD1 TRBV6-5 . CASSYAGGTYNEQFF
TRBJ2-5 . TRBV7-9 many CASSLGARQGHETQYF
TRBJ1-5 . TRBV27 . CASSLRGVPNQPQHF
TRBJ2-7 TRBD2 TRBV5-1 . CASSPRLAGGLEEQYF
TRBJ2-7 TRBD2 TRBV5-1 . CASSLEGGRARSSYEQYF
TRBJ2-1 TRBD1 TRBV27 once CASSLDRAGPREQFF
TRBJ2-7 . TRBV13 . CASSSPLEGYEQYF
TRBJ2-7 . TRBV9 . CASSETGLPYEQYF
TRBJ2-2 . TRBV9 . CASSEKGHANTGELFF
TRBJ2-1 . TRBV7-6 . CASSLVRVADYNEQFF
TRBJ2-7 TRBD1 TRBV27 . CASSKGQGVYEQYF
TRBJ1-4 TRBD1 TRBV7-9 . CASSSNRDSNEKLFF
TRBJ2-5 . TRBV28 . CASSFSRETQYF
TRBJ2-2 . TRBV7-3 . CASRNTGELFF
TRBJ2-7 TRBD2 TRBV7-3 . CASSLAGGGSYEQYF
TRBJ1-2 . TRBV21-1 . CASSKRTDHGYTF
TRBJ1-2 TRBD1 TRBV6-1 . CASRGTGYYGYTF
TRBJ1-1 TRBD1 TRBV7-6 . CASSLGPTGGHTEAFF
TRBJ2-7 . TRBV19 . CASTDRTASSYEQYF
TRBJ2-1 TRBD2 TRBV5-1 . CASSPLALAGGDEQFF
TRBJ1-5 . TRBV27 . CASSLTIGQAPSQPQHF
TRBJ2-1 . TRBV9 . CASSVAGSYHEQFF
TRBJ2-1 TRBD2 TRBV11-1 . CASSILAGSTHNEQFF